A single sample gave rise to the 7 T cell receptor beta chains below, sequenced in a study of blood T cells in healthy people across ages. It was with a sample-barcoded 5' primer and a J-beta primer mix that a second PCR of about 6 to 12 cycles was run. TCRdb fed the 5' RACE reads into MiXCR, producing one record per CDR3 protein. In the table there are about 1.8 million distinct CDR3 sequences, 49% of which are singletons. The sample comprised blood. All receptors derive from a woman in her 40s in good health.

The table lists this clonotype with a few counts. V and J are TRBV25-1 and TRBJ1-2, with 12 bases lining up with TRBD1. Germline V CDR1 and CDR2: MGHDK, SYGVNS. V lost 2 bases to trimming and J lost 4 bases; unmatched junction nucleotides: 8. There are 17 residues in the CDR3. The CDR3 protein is CASSEPGQGAQGYGYTF. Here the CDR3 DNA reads TGTGCCAGCAGTGAACCGGGACAGGGGGCTCAGGGCTATGGCTACACCTTC.

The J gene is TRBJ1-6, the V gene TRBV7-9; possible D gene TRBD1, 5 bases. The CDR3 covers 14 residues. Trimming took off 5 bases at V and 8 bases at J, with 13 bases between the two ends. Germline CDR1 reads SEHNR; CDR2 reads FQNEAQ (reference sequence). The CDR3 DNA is TGTGCCAGCAGCCAGACAGAGTTTTATTCACCCCTCCACTTT. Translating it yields CASSQTEFYSPLHF.

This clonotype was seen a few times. The CDR3 nucleotides are TGTGCCAGCAGCCAAGATTTTGTAGTTACAGATACGCAGTATTTT. It specifies CASSQDFVVTDTQYF. The J gene is TRBJ2-3, the V gene TRBV14; D is unclear. V was trimmed by 0 bases and J by 3 bases, leaving 10 bases between them. CDR1 is SGHDN, CDR2 FVKESK, per germline. This CDR3 comprises 15 residues.

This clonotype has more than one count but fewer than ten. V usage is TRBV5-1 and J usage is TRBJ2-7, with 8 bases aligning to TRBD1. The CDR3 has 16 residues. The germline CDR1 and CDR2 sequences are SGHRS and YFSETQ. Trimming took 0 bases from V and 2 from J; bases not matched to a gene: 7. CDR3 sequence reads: CASSLAGTGLPYEQYF. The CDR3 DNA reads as TGCGCCAGCAGCTTGGCCGGGACAGGACTTCCCTACGAGCAGTACTTC.

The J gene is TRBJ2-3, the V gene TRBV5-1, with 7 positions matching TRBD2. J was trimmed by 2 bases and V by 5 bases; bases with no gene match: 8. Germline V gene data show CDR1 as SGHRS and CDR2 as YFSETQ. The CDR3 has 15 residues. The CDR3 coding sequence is TGCGCCAGCAGGCCCACGGGACTACCCACAGATACGCAGTATTTT. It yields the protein CASRPTGLPTDTQYF.

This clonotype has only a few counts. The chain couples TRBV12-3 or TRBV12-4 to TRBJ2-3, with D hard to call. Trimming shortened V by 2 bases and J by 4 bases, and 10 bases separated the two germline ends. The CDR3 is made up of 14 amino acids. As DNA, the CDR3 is TGTGCCAGCAGTTTAAACCTCGCCGCAGATACGCAGTATTTT. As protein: CASSLNLAADTQYF.

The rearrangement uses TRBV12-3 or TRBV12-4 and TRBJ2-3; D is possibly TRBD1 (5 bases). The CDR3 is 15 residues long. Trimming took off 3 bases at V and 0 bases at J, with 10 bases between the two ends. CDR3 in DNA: TGTGCCAGCAGTTTTTTGACAGCTAGCACAGATACGCAGTATTTT. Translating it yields CASSFLTASTDTQYF.